This T cell receptor beta chain was found in a study of T cells in Graves' hyperthyroidism and ophthalmopathy. TCR beta CDR3 regions were amplified from RNA. The primer set for the first-round RT-PCR of the TCR CDR3 was HTBI. Via MiXCR, TCRdb re-called the multiplex PCR reads, giving one row per CDR3 protein. The sample holds a few hundred thousand distinct CDR3 sequences; 35% to 55% are singletons and the top ten take more than 7%. Uncontrolled infection, other autoimmune disease, pregnancy or lactation barred patients from enrollment. For the diagnoses, clinical symptoms, serum thyroxine and TRAb, thyroid ultrasound and orbital computed tomography were used. The CDR3 is made up of 14 amino acids. Germline assignment: CDR1 SQVTM and CDR2 ANQGSEA. Between the trimmed V and J ends, which lost 7 bases and 8 bases, there was a span of 21 bases.

Sequenced sample: peripheral blood or thyroid tissue (not recorded which). This TCR derives from a woman aged 18-29 years with Graves' hyperthyroidism. The rearrangement links TRBV29-1 to TRBJ2-1; tentatively, D is TRBD1 (6 bases). The CDR3 reads CSATGGDTGDEQFF. For the CDR3, the DNA is TGCAGCGCTACAGGTGGGGACACAGGCGATGAGCAGTTCTTC.